A single sample is the source of the 13 T cell receptor beta chains below, sequenced in a study of T-cell memory formation after mild COVID-19. In TCRdb, the 5' RACE reads were re-called with MiXCR into one record per CDR3 protein. The table has roughly 600,000 distinct CDR3 sequences, over 15% seen once. Specimen: PBMCs or a T cell subset sorted from them (not recorded which). These receptors all come from an adult woman who had mild COVID-19 (a few samples of this study predate the infection). Cell type and time point are not known.

This clonotype was counted ten times or more. The rearrangement links TRBV10-2 to TRBJ2-1; 7 positions match TRBD2. The CDR3 totals 14 residues. The germline gives CDR1 WSHSY, CDR2 SAAADI. V was clipped by 4 bases and J by 1 base; unmatched bases: 1. As DNA, the CDR3 is TGCGCCAGCAGTGCGGGAGGTTCCTACAATGAGCAGTTCTTC. It encodes CASSAGGSYNEQFF.

There are many counts of this clonotype. The chain uses TRBV5-1 and TRBJ2-7, with D perhaps matching TRBD2 (6 bases). The CDR3 length is 12 residues. Germline CDR1 SGHRS, CDR2 YFSETQ. V gave up 4 bases and J gave up 5 bases, with 10 bases separating them. CDR3 sequence (DNA): TGCGCCAGCAGCCTCGGAGGGGACGAGCAGTACTTC. It specifies CASSLGGDEQYF.

The chain employs TRBV9 and TRBJ2-5; D might be TRBD2 (5 bases). Germline CDR1 and CDR2: SGDLS and YYNGEE. The V end lost 0 bases, the J end lost 4 bases, and 13 bases lay between the germline ends. The CDR3 extends over 15 amino acids. CDR3 nucleotide sequence: TGTGCCAGCAGCGTAGATGAGGGAACAATAGAGACCCAGTACTTC. Amino acid sequence: CASSVDEGTIETQYF.

The rearrangement joins TRBV7-2 to TRBJ1-4; D not resolved. The V end lost 5 bases, the J end lost 5 bases, and 15 bases lay between the germline ends. CDR1 SGHTA and CDR2 FQGNSA come from the germline V gene. This CDR3 comprises 15 residues. CDR3 bases: TGTGCCAGCAGCCCCAGCCCTGGGCTAAATGAAAAACTGTTTTTT. Its protein product is CASSPSPGLNEKLFF.

The rearrangement joins TRBV5-1 to TRBJ1-1; D might be TRBD1 (5 bases). The CDR3 extends over 16 amino acids. Trimming took off 5 bases at V and 7 bases at J, with 24 bases between the two ends. Germline V gene sequence: CDR1 SGHRS, CDR2 YFSETQ. CDR3 coding DNA: TGCGCCAGCAGTCCAGGATACACAGGTGCACGCAGTGAAGCTTTCTTT. This gives the protein CASSPGYTGARSEAFF.

This clonotype showed up many times. This sequence joins TRBV5-5 and TRBJ2-7; 11 bases align to TRBD2. Germline V gene sequence: CDR1 SGHKS, CDR2 YYEKEE (reference sequence). The CDR3 is made up of 13 amino acids. V was pared by 5 bases and J by 3 bases, with 1 base of the junction left unmatched. CDR3 residues: CASRGTSGYEQYF. CDR3 in DNA: TGTGCCAGCAGGGGGACTAGCGGCTACGAGCAGTACTTC.

This sequence joins TRBV11-2 and TRBJ2-7; TRBD1 agrees at 8 bases. J lost 2 bases, V lost 4 bases, and 7 bases had no gene match. This CDR3 contains 15 residues. Germline V gives CDR1 SGHAT, CDR2 FQNNGV. The CDR3 protein is CASSYGQGRTYEQYF. CDR3 DNA sequence: TGTGCCAGCAGCTACGGACAGGGTAGAACCTACGAGCAGTACTTC.

The chain couples TRBV7-8 to TRBJ2-2, with D tentatively TRBD2 (6 bases). Per germline, CDR1 SGHVS and CDR2 FQNEAQ. The CDR3 runs 17 residues. Trimming removed 5 bases from V and 2 bases from J, with 18 bases in between. CDR3 coding DNA: TGTGCCAGCAGCCCCCATTTCGGGAGAGTAAACACCGGGGAGCTGTTTTTT. It is translated as CASSPHFGRVNTGELFF.

The table lists this clonotype with a few counts. This rearrangement joins TRBV30 to TRBJ2-1, with D uncertain. Germline CDR1 is GTSNPN and CDR2 is SVGIG (reference sequence). This CDR3 contains 13 residues. Trimming cost V 0 bases and J 4 bases, with 7 bases left between them. The CDR3 DNA follows: TGTGCCTGGAGTGTAGCCGGGTACAATGAGCAGTTCTTC. Protein sequence: CAWSVAGYNEQFF.

This clonotype was detected ten times or more. V usage is TRBV12-3 or TRBV12-4 and J usage is TRBJ2-7; D is possibly TRBD1 (6 bases). V lost 2 bases to trimming and J lost 4 bases, with 6 bases between them. The CDR3 contains 12 residues. The CDR3 spells CASSLTGYEQYF. DNA of the CDR3: TGTGCCAGCAGTTTAACAGGGTACGAGCAGTACTTC.

This clonotype was seen a few times. The genes are TRBV20-1 and TRBJ2-3, with D perhaps TRBD2 (6 bases). The germline CDR1 and CDR2 sequences are DFQATT and SNEGSKA (reference sequence). The CDR3 sequence is 17 residues long. V gave up 1 base and J gave up 2 bases, with 19 bases separating them. This chain's CDR3 is CSARGPLLAAPTDTQYF. DNA of the CDR3: TGCAGTGCTAGAGGCCCCCTGTTAGCGGCCCCCACAGATACGCAGTATTTT.

The CDR3 DNA reads TGTGCCAGCAGTGAGGGGCGTAGCTCCTACAATGAGCAGTTCTTC. Protein: CASSEGRSSYNEQFF. The chain uses TRBV2 and TRBJ2-1, with D possibly TRBD1 on 5 matching bases. The CDR3 contains 15 residues. V shed 3 bases and J shed 0 bases, with 9 bases lying between them. Germline CDR1 reads SNHLY; CDR2 reads FYNNEI.

The chain has TRBV11-1 and TRBJ2-1; TRBD2 agrees at 7 bases. Trimming cost V 5 bases and J 4 bases; bases outside gene matches: 17. The CDR3 spans 18 residues. Germline CDR1 and CDR2: SGHAT and FQDESV (reference sequence). CDR3 DNA: TGTGCCAGCAGCCCCCTACCGGGGTGGGGACTACTGTACAATGAGCAGTTCTTC. Protein product: CASSPLPGWGLLYNEQFF. Based on the CDR3 plus reference TRBV11-1 and TRBJ2-1, the full variable domain is EAEVAQSPRYKITEKSQAVAFWCDPISGHATLYWYRQILGQGPELLVQFQDESVVDDSQLPKDRFSAERLKGVDSTLKIQPAELGDSAMYLCASSPLPGWGLLYNEQFFGPGTRLTVL.